This is a list of T cell receptor beta chains from one sample in a study of OX40 agonist ivuxolimab in advanced cancers. The table came from immunoSEQ multiplex PCR; TCRdb's copy has only in-frame clones and leaves some out. The sample includes tens of thousands of clones, around 83% of them seen just once. Material: CD4+ or CD8+ T cells sorted from blood, obtained in a trial of the OX40 agonist ivuxolimab. The receptors originated from an adult with an advanced solid tumor such as melanoma, head and neck, liver or kidney cancer. The CDR3 runs from the conserved cysteine through the conserved F or W. The order of the fields is D gene, V gene, J gene, clone size, CDR3 protein, CDR3 DNA. The D gene is left open where the match is weak. Clone size is given for some rows only: seen once, a few or many times, or a class if the clone is expanded.

>-|TRBV7-2|TRBJ1-2|-
CASSWPGDWSGYTF
TGTGCCAGCAGCTGGCCAGGGGATTGGTCTGGCTACACCTTC
>-|TRBV14|TRBJ2-1|-
CASSRLGGISYNEQFF
TGTGCCAGCAGCCGACTAGGGGGGATCTCTTACAATGAGCAGTTCTTC
>-|TRBV19|TRBJ2-2|-
CASSMSSSTGELFF
TGTGCCAGTAGTATGTCTAGTAGTACCGGGGAGCTGTTTTTT
>TRBD1|TRBV4-1|TRBJ2-7|few
CASSRSGQGYEQYF
TGCGCCAGCAGCCGCTCGGGACAGGGTTACGAGCAGTACTTC
>TRBD2|TRBV5-1|TRBJ2-1|-
CASSPVQRESNEQFF
TGCGCCAGCAGCCCTGTCCAGCGGGAGTCTAATGAGCAGTTCTTC
>-|TRBV28|TRBJ1-2|-
CASSLWALHANYGYTF
TGTGCCAGCAGTTTATGGGCCCTACACGCTAACTATGGCTACACCTTC
>TRBD1|TRBV18|TRBJ2-2|few
CASSPPGQGVVTGELFF
TGTGCCAGCTCACCACCAGGGCAGGGGGTCGTCACCGGGGAGCTGTTTTTT
>-|TRBV7-9|TRBJ2-1|-
CASSLIGGTYNEQFF
TGTGCCAGCAGCTTAATAGGGGGAACCTACAATGAGCAGTTCTTC
>-|TRBV19|TRBJ2-5|-
CASSIGAFVETQYF
TGTGCCAGTAGTATCGGAGCTTTTGTGGAGACCCAGTACTTC
>-|TRBV28|TRBJ2-3|-
CASRPMGGNTDTQYF
TGTGCCAGCAGGCCAATGGGTGGTAACACAGATACGCAGTATTTT
>-|TRBV2|TRBJ1-5|once
CASSPFGTHSNQPQHF
TGTGCCAGCAGTCCCTTCGGGACTCATAGCAATCAGCCCCAGCATTTT
>-|TRBV27|TRBJ2-7|-
CASSLGGAPYEQYF
TGTGCCAGCAGTTTAGGAGGGGCGCCCTACGAGCAGTACTTC
>TRBD1|TRBV2|TRBJ1-3|-
CASRTGGSGNTIYF
TGTGCCAGCAGAACAGGGGGGTCTGGAAACACCATATATTTT
>-|TRBV7-8|TRBJ1-1|once
CASSLGVRGSPGVAFF
TGTGCCAGCAGCTTAGGTGTGCGTGGCTCCCCTGGGGTAGCTTTCTTT
>-|TRBV10-3|TRBJ1-5|-
CAISADSNQPQHF
TGTGCCATCAGTGCGGACAGCAATCAGCCCCAGCATTTT
>-|TRBV2|TRBJ2-1|-
CASVVLRNEQFF
TGTGCCAGCGTCGTACTACGCAATGAGCAGTTCTTC
>TRBD1|TRBV6-5|TRBJ1-5|once
CASSSGQGTQPQHF
TGTGCCAGCAGTTCTGGACAGGGCACTCAGCCCCAGCATTTT
>TRBD1|TRBV4-2|TRBJ1-4|-
CASSQDQGQGDEKLFF
TGTGCCAGCAGCCAAGATCAAGGCCAGGGGGATGAAAAACTGTTTTTT
>-|TRBV2|TRBJ2-1|-
CASLDPGVGNEQFF
TGTGCCAGCCTAGACCCAGGGGTAGGCAATGAGCAGTTCTTC
>-|TRBV27|TRBJ2-1|-
CASSPLQGEQFF
TGTGCCAGCAGCCCTCTACAGGGTGAGCAGTTCTTC
>-|TRBV10-3|TRBJ1-6|-
CAIAEQLNSPLHF
TGTGCCATCGCTGAACAGTTAAATTCACCCCTCCACTTT
>TRBD1|TRBV11-2|TRBJ2-1|-
CASSSSDRGDNEQFF
TGTGCCAGCAGCTCCTCGGACAGGGGGGACAATGAGCAGTTCTTC
>-|TRBV10-1|TRBJ2-5|-
CASSERGETQYF
TGCGCCAGCAGTGAGCGGGGGGAGACCCAGTACTTC
>-|TRBV29-1|TRBJ2-1|-
CSVGQVLAVNEQFF
TGCAGCGTGGGCCAGGTATTAGCGGTCAATGAGCAGTTCTTC
>-|TRBV5-8|TRBJ1-1|-
CASSFLFTEAFF
TGTGCCAGCAGCTTCCTTTTCACTGAAGCTTTCTTT
>-|TRBV29-1|TRBJ1-2|-
CSTRGSSGYTF
TGCAGCACAAGAGGGTCCTCTGGCTACACCTTC
>-|TRBV30|TRBJ2-5|-
CAWSRGHGETQYF
TGTGCCTGGAGTCGGGGGCACGGGGAGACCCAGTACTTC
>-|TRBV30|TRBJ2-5|-
CAWSEAWGLQETQYF
TGTGCCTGGAGTGAGGCTTGGGGGCTACAAGAGACCCAGTACTTC
>-|TRBV11-2|TRBJ2-3|-
CASTVEGFTDTQYF
TGTGCCAGCACCGTAGAGGGCTTCACAGATACGCAGTATTTT
>-|TRBV7-2|TRBJ2-3|-
CASSLWRGRTDTQYF
TGTGCCAGCAGCTTGTGGCGGGGGCGCACAGATACGCAGTATTTT
>TRBD1|TRBV5-6|TRBJ1-2|-
CASSFDQGVYGYTF
TGTGCCAGCAGCTTCGATCAGGGGGTCTATGGCTACACCTTC
>-|TRBV5-1|TRBJ2-1|-
CASSLAGVYNEQFF
TGCGCCAGCAGCTTGGCAGGGGTGTACAATGAGCAGTTCTTC
>-|TRBV9|TRBJ2-5|-
CASASRGGETQYF
TGTGCCAGCGCGTCGAGGGGAGGAGAGACCCAGTACTTC
>-|TRBV19|TRBJ1-1|-
CASSAHTEAFF
TGTGCCAGTAGTGCCCACACTGAAGCTTTCTTT
>-|TRBV2|TRBJ2-2|-
CASIDRRISNTGELFF
TGTGCCAGCATCGACCGACGGATTTCGAACACCGGGGAGCTGTTTTTT
>TRBD1|TRBV5-8|TRBJ1-6|-
CASTLLSLPRTGRDSPLHF
TGTGCCAGCACTCTACTGTCTTTGCCAAGGACAGGCCGCGATTCACCCCTCCACTTT
>TRBD2|TRBV27|TRBJ2-7|-
CASSFRETSGPYEQYF
TGTGCCAGCAGTTTTAGAGAAACTAGCGGACCCTACGAGCAGTACTTC
>TRBD1|TRBV7-9|TRBJ2-3|-
CASSWTGRTDTQYF
TGTGCCAGCAGCTGGACAGGCCGCACAGATACGCAGTATTTT
>-|TRBV29-1|TRBJ2-1|-
CSVEGPRGSYNEQFF
TGCAGCGTTGAGGGCCCCAGAGGGTCCTACAATGAGCAGTTCTTC
>TRBD1|TRBV6-1|TRBJ2-7|medium-sized
CASSGSGTGRYEQYF
TGTGCCAGCAGTGGATCCGGGACAGGACGCTACGAGCAGTACTTC
>-|TRBV10-1|TRBJ2-2|once
CASSQNTGELFF
TGCGCCAGCAGCCAGAACACCGGGGAGCTGTTTTTT